This entry features one TCR beta chain sequence. Its target is not known. This record comes from a study of vaccination effects on CD4 cells after COVID-19. Study overall: Vaccination of participants consisted of two doses of either the BNT162b2 or mRNA-1273 vaccine. Study-level points and caveats: In the late period after vaccination, infection- and vaccine-induced clones contracted markedly.

Isolation of CD4+ T cells took place after about nine days of culture. Nucleocapsid antibodies were negative in the vaccine recipients, who had never had SARS-CoV-2 infection. Profiled with immunoSEQ multiplex PCR; TCRdb holds only in-frame clones, not every one. Of under 60,000 clones listed, 55% to 75% are singletons. Germline-derived CDR1 and CDR2 are LGHDT and YNNKEL (reference sequence). V shed 7 bases, J shed 4 bases, and the junction held 9 bases outside the gene matches. The CDR3 contains 15 residues. The material sequenced was CD4+ T cells from PBMCs cultured without peptide, taken before COVID-19 vaccination. The chain is built from TRBV3-1 (or the pseudogene TRBV3-2) and TRBJ2-1, with 8 positions matching TRBD2. This clonotype was sampled from a human donor who received a COVID-19 vaccine. CDR3 DNA sequence: TGTGCCAGCACCCCCGGGAGCGGGGGTTACAATGAGCAGTTCTTC. Amino acids: CASTPGSGGYNEQFF.